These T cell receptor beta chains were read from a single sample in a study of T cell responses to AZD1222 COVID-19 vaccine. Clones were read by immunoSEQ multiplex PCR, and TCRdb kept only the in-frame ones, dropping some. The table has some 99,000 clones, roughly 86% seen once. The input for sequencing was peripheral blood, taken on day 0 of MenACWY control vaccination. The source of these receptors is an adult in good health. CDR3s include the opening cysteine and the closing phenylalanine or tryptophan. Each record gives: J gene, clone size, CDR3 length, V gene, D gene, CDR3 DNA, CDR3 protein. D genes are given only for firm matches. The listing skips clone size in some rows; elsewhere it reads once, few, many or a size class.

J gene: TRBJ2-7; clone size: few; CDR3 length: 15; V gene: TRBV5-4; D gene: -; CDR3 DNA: TGTGCCAGCAGAGCAGCACCAGGGGCAACCTACGAGCAGTACTTC; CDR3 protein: CASRAAPGATYEQYF
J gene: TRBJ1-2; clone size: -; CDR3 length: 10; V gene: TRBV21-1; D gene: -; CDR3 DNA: TGTGCCAGCAGCAGAGGAGGTTACACCTTC; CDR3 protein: CASSRGGYTF
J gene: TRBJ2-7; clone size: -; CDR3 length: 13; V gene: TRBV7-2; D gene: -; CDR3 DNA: TGTGCCAGCAGCCCCGGGGCCCGCTACGAGCAGTACTTC; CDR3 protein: CASSPGARYEQYF
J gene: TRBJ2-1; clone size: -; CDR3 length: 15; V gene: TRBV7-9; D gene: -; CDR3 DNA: TGTGCCAGCAGCCTCGACAGGCGGTTAGGGAGGGAGCAGTTCTTC; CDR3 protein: CASSLDRRLGREQFF
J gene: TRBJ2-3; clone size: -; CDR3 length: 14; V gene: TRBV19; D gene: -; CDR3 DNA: TGTGCCAGTAGGGGGGGACAGCCCACAGATACGCAGTATTTT; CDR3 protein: CASRGGQPTDTQYF
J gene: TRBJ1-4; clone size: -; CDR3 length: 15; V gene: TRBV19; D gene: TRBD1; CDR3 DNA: TGTGCCAGTAGTCCGCGGACAGGGTACGGTGAAAAACTGTTTTTT; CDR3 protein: CASSPRTGYGEKLFF
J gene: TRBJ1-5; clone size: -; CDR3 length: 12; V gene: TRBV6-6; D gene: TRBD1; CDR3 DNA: TGTGCCAGCAGTTACACTACAGGGGCCCAGCATTTT; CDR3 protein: CASSYTTGAQHF
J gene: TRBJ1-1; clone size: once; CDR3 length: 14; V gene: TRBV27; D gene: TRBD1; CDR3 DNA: TGTGCCAGCAGGATGGACAGGTTAGGCACTGAAGCTTTCTTT; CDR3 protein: CASRMDRLGTEAFF
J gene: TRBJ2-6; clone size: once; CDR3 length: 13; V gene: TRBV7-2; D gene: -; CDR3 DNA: TGTGCCACCGTGGCCAGTGGGGCCAACGTCCTGACTTTC; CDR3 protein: CATVASGANVLTF
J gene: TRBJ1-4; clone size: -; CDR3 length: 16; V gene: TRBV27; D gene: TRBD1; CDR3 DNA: TGTGCCAGCAGTTATTTTCTACCGGGACAGGGCGAAAAACTGTTTTTT; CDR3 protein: CASSYFLPGQGEKLFF
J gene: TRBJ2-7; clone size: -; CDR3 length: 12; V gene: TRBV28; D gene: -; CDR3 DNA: TGTGCCAGCAGCCTGACAAGCTACGAGCAGTACTTC; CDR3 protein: CASSLTSYEQYF
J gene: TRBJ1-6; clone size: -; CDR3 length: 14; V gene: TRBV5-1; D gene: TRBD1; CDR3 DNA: TGCGCCAGCAGCGCCGACAGGGGGAATTCACCCCTCCACTTT; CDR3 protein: CASSADRGNSPLHF
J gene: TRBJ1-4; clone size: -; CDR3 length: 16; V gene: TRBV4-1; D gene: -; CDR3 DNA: TGCGCCAGCAGCCAAGGAATGGCAGCAACTAATGAAAAACTGTTTTTT; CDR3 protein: CASSQGMAATNEKLFF